The 4 T cell receptor beta chains presented below share a single source sample, sequenced in a study of blood T cell repertoires in COVID-19. TCRdb's table, derived via immunoSEQ multiplex PCR, lists solely in-frame clones and lacks some. This repertoire shows about 280,000 clones, 83% found once; its top ten account for 8% to 10%. The sequenced sample was peripheral blood. These receptors all come from a woman in her 50s who had recovered from COVID-19.

The chain links TRBV27 to TRBJ1-5, with D possibly being TRBD1 (5 bases). V lost 6 bases and J lost 4, with 16 bases in between. This CDR3 contains 15 residues. Germline-derived CDR1 and CDR2 are MNHEY and SMNVEV (reference sequence). DNA for the CDR3: TGTGCCAGCAGCCCGGGGGAACTATCAAATCAGCCCCAGCATTTT. Its translation: CASSPGELSNQPQHF.

On this clone: The germline gene is not matched at one end of the junction; a read error may be the cause. J is TRBJ1-1 and V is TRBV4-2; the D is unclear. Germline V gene data show CDR1 as LGHNA and CDR2 as YNFKEQ. The CDR3 length is 12 residues. The CDR3 coding sequence is TGTGCCAGCAGCAAAGACGCAGGCGTAGCTTTCTTT. It encodes CASSKDAGVAFF.

The CDR3 is CAISERLAGSYNEQFF. The CDR3 bases are TGTGCCATCAGTGAGAGGCTAGCCGGATCCTACAATGAGCAGTTCTTC. This chain connects TRBV10-3 to TRBJ2-1; the D gene is possibly TRBD2 (5 bases). The CDR3 is made up of 16 amino acids. Germline V gene sequence: CDR1 ENHRY, CDR2 SYGVKD. V gave up 2 bases and J gave up 1 base, with 12 bases separating them.

The V call is TRBV15, the J call TRBJ2-7, with 10 bases matching TRBD2. Germline V gives CDR1 LNHNV, CDR2 YYDKDF (reference sequence). Trimming at V came to 0 bases and at J to 5 bases, leaving 7 bases not matched to a gene. CDR3 length: 16 amino acids. CDR3 protein: CATSRDLAGVVDEQYF. Written as DNA, the CDR3 is TGTGCCACCAGCAGAGATCTAGCGGGAGTCGTCGACGAGCAGTACTTC.